This T cell receptor (beta chain) was observed in a study of glioma-infiltrating T cells after dendritic cell vaccination. Regarding the study as a whole: Few patients contributed both blood and tumor specimens.

There are a few counts of this clone. Its antigen is unknown. CDR3 length equals 14 residues. Germline V gene lookup returns CDR1 SGHRS and CDR2 YFSETQ. Trimming cost V 3 bases and J 6 bases, with 14 bases left between them. Some clones are missing from TCRdb's copy, which holds only in-frame ones; the method was immunoSEQ multiplex PCR. Among about 87,000 clones listed, about four fifths were seen once. Stated time point: after dendritic cell vaccination, including at tumor progression/relapse. The source material was blood, sampled after dendritic cell vaccination. This chain connects TRBV5-1 to TRBJ2-3; perhaps TRBD2 as D (6 bases). This clonotype was obtained from a human donor with glioblastoma. The CDR3 here is CASSSGTGVDTQYF. CDR3 DNA: TGCGCCAGCAGCTCCGGGACTGGAGTGGATACGCAGTATTTT.